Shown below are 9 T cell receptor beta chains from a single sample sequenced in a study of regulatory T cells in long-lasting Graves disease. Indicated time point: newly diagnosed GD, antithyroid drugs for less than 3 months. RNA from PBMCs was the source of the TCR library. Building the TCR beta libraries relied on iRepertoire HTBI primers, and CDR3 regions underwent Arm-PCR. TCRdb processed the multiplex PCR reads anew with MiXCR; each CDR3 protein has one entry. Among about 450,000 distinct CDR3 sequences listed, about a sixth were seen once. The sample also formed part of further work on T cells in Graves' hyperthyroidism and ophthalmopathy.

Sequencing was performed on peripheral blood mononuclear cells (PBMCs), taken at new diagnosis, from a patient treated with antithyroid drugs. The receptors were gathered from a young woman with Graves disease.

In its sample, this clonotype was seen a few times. CDR3 in DNA: TGTGCCAGCCGACCTCCAGGCGGGAGCCATAACAATGAGCAGTTCTTC. Its translation: CASRPPGGSHNNEQFF. The J gene is TRBJ2-1, the V gene TRBV18; TRBD2 matches 7 bases. Trimming cost V 8 bases and J 5 bases; bases outside gene matches: 15. CDR1 is KGHSH, CDR2 LQKENI, per germline. There are 16 residues in the CDR3.

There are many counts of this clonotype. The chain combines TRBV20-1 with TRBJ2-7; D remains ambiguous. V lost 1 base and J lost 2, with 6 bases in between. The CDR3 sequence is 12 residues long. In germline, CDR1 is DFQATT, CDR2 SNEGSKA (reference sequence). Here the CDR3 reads CSARGGPYEQYF. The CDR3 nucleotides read TGCAGTGCTAGAGGGGGTCCCTACGAGCAGTACTTC.

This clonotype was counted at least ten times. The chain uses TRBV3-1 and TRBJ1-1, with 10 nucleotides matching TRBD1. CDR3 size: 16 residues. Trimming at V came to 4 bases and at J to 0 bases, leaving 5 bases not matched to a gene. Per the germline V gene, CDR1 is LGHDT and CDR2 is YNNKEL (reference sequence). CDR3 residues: CASSLGTGEMNTEAFF. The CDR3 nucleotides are TGTGCCAGCAGCCTTGGGACAGGGGAAATGAACACTGAAGCTTTCTTT.

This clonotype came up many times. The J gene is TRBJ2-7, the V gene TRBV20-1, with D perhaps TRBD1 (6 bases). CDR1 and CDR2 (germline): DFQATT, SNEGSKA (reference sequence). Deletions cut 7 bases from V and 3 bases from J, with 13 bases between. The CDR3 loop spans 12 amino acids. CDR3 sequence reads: CSVSGDLYEQYF. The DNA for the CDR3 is TGCAGTGTGTCAGGGGACCTCTACGAGCAGTACTTC.

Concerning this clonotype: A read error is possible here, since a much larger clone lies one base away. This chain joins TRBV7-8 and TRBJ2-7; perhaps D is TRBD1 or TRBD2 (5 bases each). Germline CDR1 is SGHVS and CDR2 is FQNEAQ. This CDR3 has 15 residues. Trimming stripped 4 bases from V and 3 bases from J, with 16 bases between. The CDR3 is CASSYTGAGIYEQYF. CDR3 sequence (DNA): TGTGCCAGCAGCTACACCGGGGCAGGGATCTACGAGCAGTACTTC.

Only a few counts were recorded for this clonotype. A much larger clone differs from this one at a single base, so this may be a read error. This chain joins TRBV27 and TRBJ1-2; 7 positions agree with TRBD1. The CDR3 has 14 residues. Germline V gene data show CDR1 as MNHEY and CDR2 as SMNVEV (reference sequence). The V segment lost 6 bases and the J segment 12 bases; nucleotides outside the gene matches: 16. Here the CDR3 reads CASRARQGIRGHTF. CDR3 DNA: TGTGCCAGCAGAGCTCGACAGGGAATACGGGGCCACACCTTC.

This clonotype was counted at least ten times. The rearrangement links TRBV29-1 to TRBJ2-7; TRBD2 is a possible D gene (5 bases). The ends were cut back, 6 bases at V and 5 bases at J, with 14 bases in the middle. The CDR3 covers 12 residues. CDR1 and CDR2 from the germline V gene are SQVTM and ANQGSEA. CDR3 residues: CSVLTSLDEQYF. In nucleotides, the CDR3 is TGCAGCGTCCTCACTAGTCTCGACGAGCAGTACTTC.

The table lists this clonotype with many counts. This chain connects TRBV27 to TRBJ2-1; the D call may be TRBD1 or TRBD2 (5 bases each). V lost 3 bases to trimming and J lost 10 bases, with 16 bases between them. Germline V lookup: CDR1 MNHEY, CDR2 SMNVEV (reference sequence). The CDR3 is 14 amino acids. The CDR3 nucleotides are TGTGCCAGCAGTTTCTCCGGGACCCCGGGGGAGCAGTTCTTC. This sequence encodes CASSFSGTPGEQFF.

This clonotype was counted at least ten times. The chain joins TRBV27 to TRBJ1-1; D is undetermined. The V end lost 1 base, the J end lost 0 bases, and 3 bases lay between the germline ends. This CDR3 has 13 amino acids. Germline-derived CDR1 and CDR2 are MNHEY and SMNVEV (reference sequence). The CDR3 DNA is TGTGCCAGCAGTTTATTGCTGAACACTGAAGCTTTCTTT. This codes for CASSLLLNTEAFF.